A single sample gave rise to the 14 T cell receptor beta chains below, sequenced in a study of T cells after yellow fever vaccination. TCRdb passed the 5' RACE reads through MiXCR, listing each CDR3 protein once. The sample yields a few hundred thousand distinct CDR3 sequences, over 3.5% seen once. The input for sequencing was PBMCs, taken 15 days after the yellow fever booster vaccination. These receptors all come from a man in his late teens or twenties who received the YFV17D yellow fever vaccine.

The genes are TRBV6-2 or TRBV6-3 and TRBJ2-1; possible D gene TRBD2, 7 bases. V was cut by 4 bases and J by 5 bases, with 15 bases left in between. Per germline, CDR1 MNHEY and CDR2 SVGEGT. CDR3 length equals 15 residues. CDR3 in amino acids: CASSLLGGHNNEQFF. The CDR3 bases are TGTGCCAGCAGTTTACTCGGGGGGCACAACAATGAGCAGTTCTTC.

In its sample, this clonotype was seen many times. The chain combines TRBV29-1 with TRBJ2-3; 7 bases are shared with TRBD1. The CDR3 has 13 amino acids. Germline V gives CDR1 SQVTM, CDR2 ANQGSEA. V shed 4 bases, J shed 2 bases, and the junction held 3 bases outside the gene matches. DNA of the CDR3: TGCAGCGTTGCAGGGACAGACACAGATACGCAGTATTTT. Protein: CSVAGTDTDTQYF.

The chain has TRBV11-2 and TRBJ2-7, with D perhaps matching TRBD1 (5 bases). This CDR3 has 16 residues. CDR1 is SGHAT and CDR2 is FQNNGV in the germline V gene. Trimming took off 0 bases at V and 6 bases at J, with 18 bases between the two ends. CDR3 coding DNA: TGTGCCAGCAGCTTAGATAGGGGCATAAGCCGGGCCGAGCAGTACTTC. It encodes CASSLDRGISRAEQYF.

The gene calls are TRBV5-1 and TRBJ2-6; 8 bases fit TRBD2. The CDR3 consists of 16 residues. The germline gives CDR1 SGHRS, CDR2 YFSETQ. The V gene end was trimmed by 4 bases and the J gene end by 2 bases; junction bases not matched to a gene: 5. CDR3 sequence: CASSTAGGPGANVLTF. DNA of the CDR3: TGCGCCAGCAGCACCGCGGGAGGACCTGGGGCCAACGTCCTGACTTTC.

V is TRBV30 and J is TRBJ2-7; D perhaps matches TRBD1 (6 bases). With 2 bases removed from V and 5 bases from J, the gap between germline ends came to 16 bases. The CDR3 spans 14 residues. The germline gives CDR1 GTSNPN, CDR2 SVGIG (reference sequence). CDR3 region: CAWSFGTNRDEQYF. The CDR3, as DNA: TGTGCCTGGAGTTTCGGGACAAATAGAGACGAGCAGTACTTC.

This clonotype occurred many times. The J gene is TRBJ1-2, the V gene TRBV5-1; 8 nucleotides align to TRBD1. Looked up from germline, CDR1 is SGHRS and CDR2 is YFSETQ. The J segment lost 0 bases and the V segment lost 1 base, leaving 11 bases of the junction unmatched. This CDR3 has 18 residues. CDR3 nucleotide sequence: TGCGCCAGCAGCTTGTGGGGACAGGCGTCTGTAGCTAACTATGGCTACACCTTC. Its protein is CASSLWGQASVANYGYTF.

V and J are TRBV29-1 and TRBJ2-2; 8 bases are shared with TRBD2. V gave up 6 bases and J gave up 6 bases; unmatched junction bases: 9. This CDR3 spans 14 amino acids. Germline assignment: CDR1 SQVTM and CDR2 ANQGSEA. In nucleotides, the CDR3 is TGCAGCGTATCGGGACTAGAGCTATCCGGGGAGCTGTTTTTT. Its translation: CSVSGLELSGELFF.

This clonotype came up many times. The chain combines TRBV29-1 with TRBJ2-2; D gene ambiguous. CDR3 length equals 15 residues. The germline V gene has CDR1 SQVTM and CDR2 ANQGSEA. V was cut by 6 bases and J by 6 bases, with 20 bases left in between. DNA for the CDR3: TGCAGCGTATTAGACTCTTTTGGGATTGCCGGGGAGCTGTTTTTT. Its translation is CSVLDSFGIAGELFF.

This clonotype was recorded many times. CDR3 in amino acids: CASSGTSGGPLPIREQYF. CDR3 bases: TGTGCCAGCAGTGGGACTAGCGGGGGCCCGCTTCCCATTCGCGAGCAGTACTTC. The gene calls are TRBV6-1 and TRBJ2-7; 13 bases agree with TRBD2. V lost 4 bases, J lost 6 bases, and 15 bases stayed unmatched. CDR3 length: 18 amino acids. Germline-derived CDR1 and CDR2 are MNHNS and SASEGT.

This clonotype was observed a handful of times. The rearrangement joins TRBV11-2 to TRBJ2-4; D gene unclear. This CDR3 spans 13 amino acids. CDR1 and CDR2 from the germline V gene are SGHAT and FQNNGV. V was clipped by 6 bases and J by 0 bases, with 6 bases between them. The chain's CDR3 is CASRRIAKNIQYF. The CDR3 nucleotides are TGTGCCAGCAGGAGGATAGCCAAAAACATTCAGTACTTC.

The chain carries TRBV5-4 and TRBJ2-7, with 11 bases lining up with TRBD2. The CDR3 totals 17 residues. The V gene end was trimmed by 0 bases and the J gene end by 1 base; junction bases not matched to a gene: 6. CDR1 is SGHNT and CDR2 is YYREEE in the germline V gene (reference sequence). In DNA, the CDR3 is TGTGCCAGCAGCTTGGCTAGCGGGGGGCCCTCATCCTACGAGCAGTACTTC. Residues: CASSLASGGPSSYEQYF.

V and J are TRBV28 and TRBJ2-5, with D possibly being TRBD2 (6 bases). This CDR3 spans 14 amino acids. Germline V CDR1 and CDR2: MDHEN, SYDVKM. Trimming cost V 5 bases and J 7 bases, with 17 bases left between them. The CDR3 DNA reads TGTGCCAGCAGTCAAGGCGGGGATTCCAGGACCCAGTACTTC. Its protein product is CASSQGGDSRTQYF. Filled out from reference TRBV28 and TRBJ2-5, the complete variable domain reads DVKVTQSSRYLVKRTGEKVFLECVQDMDHENMFWYRQDPGLGLRLIYFSYDVKMKEKGDIPEGYSVSREKKERFSLILESASTNQTSMYLCASSQGGDSRTQYFGPGTRLLVL.

This clonotype was counted many times. V usage is TRBV7-2 and J usage is TRBJ1-4, with a tentative D call TRBD1 (6 bases). The V gene's germline CDR1 is SGHTA and CDR2 FQGNSA. The CDR3 consists of 14 residues. The V end was cut by 5 bases, the J end by 8 bases, with 15 bases between. DNA of the CDR3: TGTGCCAGCAGCCCCAACAGGGTCGGAGAAAAACTGTTTTTT. Its protein product is CASSPNRVGEKLFF.

This clonotype was seen a handful of times. This chain joins TRBV5-6 and TRBJ1-5; tentatively, D is TRBD1 (5 bases). CDR1 SGHDT and CDR2 YYEEEE come from the germline V gene. The germline V and J ends were trimmed by 4 bases and 5 bases, with 16 bases remaining between them. The CDR3 is 15 amino acids. Written as DNA, the CDR3 is TGTGCCAGCAGCGAGACCGGGACGAGGGATCAGCCCCAGCATTTT. Translating it yields CASSETGTRDQPQHF.